This T cell receptor beta chain is from a study of cytomegalovirus exposure and HLA in healthy donors. This table comes from immunoSEQ multiplex PCR, and its TCRdb copy is limited to in-frame clones, with some not included. The sample has tens of thousands of clones, 96% seen once; the top ten hold around 1.6%. Trimming took off 0 bases at V and 7 bases at J, with 8 bases between the two ends. CDR1 and CDR2 (germline): GTSNPN, SVGIG (reference sequence). This CDR3 comprises 12 residues. What was sequenced was PBMCs. The sequence was collected from a man aged 18-30 years in good health and CMV-seropositive. The chain has TRBV30 and TRBJ2-3; the D is unclear. CDR3 nucleotide sequence: TGTGCCTGGAGTGTAATGGCTCATACGCAGTATTTT. Translation gives CAWSVMAHTQYF.